These 16 T cell receptor beta chains originate from one sample sequenced in a study of T cells in localized non-small cell lung cancer. Produced via immunoSEQ multiplex PCR; TCRdb's table is partial and in-frame only. The table has 75,000 to 80,000 clones, 88% seen once. The sequencing used peripheral blood, collected before any cancer treatment. Source of these receptors: a woman aged 35-75 years with stage I squamous cell lung carcinoma.

The rearrangement links TRBV5-1 to TRBJ2-2; possible D gene TRBD2, 6 bases. Trimming took off 0 bases at V and 0 bases at J, with 15 bases between the two ends. Germline V gene data show CDR1 as SGHRS and CDR2 as YFSETQ. This CDR3 is 18 amino acids long. CDR3 residues: CASSLVSGQHANTGELFF. CDR3 bases: TGCGCCAGCAGCTTGGTCAGCGGGCAGCACGCGAACACCGGGGAGCTGTTTTTT.

In this sample, this clone turned up once. V and J are TRBV5-6 and TRBJ1-5; D ambiguous. V lost 2 bases, J lost 0 bases, and 12 bases lay in between. The CDR3 loop spans 16 amino acids. Germline CDR1 SGHDT, CDR2 YYEEEE. The CDR3 region is CASSFFDPNSNQPQHF. The CDR3 coding sequence is TGTGCCAGCAGCTTCTTCGACCCAAATAGCAATCAGCCCCAGCATTTT.

CDR3 amino acids: CASSLASNEQFF. Here the CDR3 DNA reads TGTGCCAGCAGTTTGGCCAGCAATGAGCAGTTCTTC. The V and J genes are TRBV28 and TRBJ2-1, with D unclear. The V and J ends lost 3 bases and 6 bases respectively, with 6 bases between them. Germline-derived CDR1 and CDR2 are MDHEN and SYDVKM. This CDR3 spans 12 amino acids.

This clone has only one observation. V is TRBV7-6 and J is TRBJ2-5; D gene ambiguous. The CDR3 consists of 14 residues. Trimming removed 1 base from V and 7 bases from J, with 13 bases in between. Germline values: CDR1 SGHVS, CDR2 FNYEAQ. In DNA, the CDR3 is TGTGCCAGCAGCTTAGTAGACCTCTCCTCGACCCAGTACTTC. This gives the protein CASSLVDLSSTQYF.

The chain has TRBV7-2 and TRBJ2-4; the match to TRBD2 covers 7 bases. Germline V lookup: CDR1 SGHTA, CDR2 FQGNSA. J gave up 0 bases and V 4 bases, and 6 bases lay outside the gene matches. The CDR3 contains 16 residues. The CDR3 sequence is CASSSAGTLAKNIQYF. The CDR3 DNA reads TGTGCCAGCAGCTCAGCGGGGACTCTAGCCAAAAACATTCAGTACTTC.

The count of this clone is one. This chain connects TRBV11-2 to TRBJ1-2; D is unresolved. The CDR3 covers 15 residues. CDR1 is SGHAT, CDR2 FQNNGV, per germline. Trimming removed 3 bases from V and 0 bases from J, with 11 bases in between. In nucleotides, the CDR3 is TGTGCCAGCAGCTTTTCCCTTTCGGCTAACTATGGCTACACCTTC. It is translated as CASSFSLSANYGYTF.

This chain connects TRBV7-6 to TRBJ2-1, with 7 bases matching TRBD2. The CDR3 is 16 residues long. The junction had 6 bases not matched to a gene; V was cut back by 2 bases and J by 2 bases. Germline-derived CDR1 and CDR2 are SGHVS and FNYEAQ. The CDR3 sequence: CASSLFSGRTYNEQFF. The CDR3 coding sequence is TGTGCCAGCAGCTTATTTAGCGGGCGGACCTACAATGAGCAGTTCTTC. Looking up the rest from reference TRBV7-6 and TRBJ2-1 gives the full variable domain: GAGVSQSPRYKVTKRGQDVALRCDPISGHVSLYWYRQALGQGPEFLTYFNYEAQQDKSGLPNDRFSAERPEGSISTLTIQRTEQRDSAMYRCASSLFSGRTYNEQFFGPGTRLTVL.

The chain is built from TRBV5-1 and TRBJ1-1; D gene uncertain. Germline CDR1 is SGHRS and CDR2 is YFSETQ. The CDR3 is 14 amino acids. V lost 4 bases to trimming and J lost 0 bases, with 10 bases between them. The CDR3 region is CASSPNAMNTEAFF. The CDR3 nucleotides read TGCGCCAGCAGCCCTAACGCAATGAACACTGAAGCTTTCTTT. Full variable domain (missing parts from reference TRBV5-1 and TRBJ1-1): KAGVTQTPRYLIKTRGQQVTLSCSPISGHRSVSWYQQTPGQGLQFLFEYFSETQRNKGNFPGRFSGRQFSNSRSEMNVSTLELGDSALYLCASSPNAMNTEAFFGQGTRLTVV.

The V call is TRBV7-3, the J call TRBJ2-5, with a weak D call TRBD1 (5 bases). V was pared by 3 bases and J by 2 bases, with 10 bases between. Germline V gene sequence: CDR1 SGHTA, CDR2 FQGTGA. The CDR3 spans 14 residues. The chain's CDR3 is CASSLIAGQETQYF. For the CDR3, the DNA is TGTGCCAGCAGCTTGATCGCAGGGCAAGAGACCCAGTACTTC.

This rearrangement joins TRBV7-3 to TRBJ2-3, with D hard to call. Germline V gene lookup returns CDR1 SGHTA and CDR2 FQGTGA. Deletions cut 4 bases from V and 4 bases from J, with 9 bases between. The CDR3 is 13 amino acids. The CDR3: CASSSRASDTQYF. The DNA for the CDR3 is TGTGCCAGCAGCTCTCGGGCCTCAGATACGCAGTATTTT.

The rearrangement links TRBV20-1 to TRBJ1-2; D remains ambiguous. V lost 6 bases and J lost 2, with 4 bases in between. The length of the CDR3 is 10 residues. Germline assignment: CDR1 DFQATT and CDR2 SNEGSKA (reference sequence). The CDR3 region is CSARNYGYTF. The CDR3 region has the DNA TGCAGTGCCCGAAACTATGGCTACACCTTC.

The chain combines TRBV6-1 with TRBJ1-1; D is perhaps TRBD1 (5 bases). V dropped 5 bases and J dropped 8 bases, with 9 bases sitting between them. Germline CDR1 reads MNHNS; CDR2 reads SASEGT. This CDR3 spans 11 amino acids. The DNA of the CDR3 is TGTGCCAGCAGTTACGGGGGGGAAGCTTTCTTT. Translated: CASSYGGEAFF.

Regarding this clone: Compared with germline, one end of the junction differs, possibly owing to a read error. Additional DNA sequences in this sample encode the identical CDR3. The V call is TRBV7-3, the J call TRBJ1-2; 7 nucleotides match TRBD1. The CDR3 runs to 13 residues. From germline, CDR1 is SGHTA and CDR2 FQGTGA. The CDR3 loop is CASSPDRDYGYTF. For the CDR3, the DNA is TGTGCCAGCAGCCCCGACAGGGACTATGGCTATACCTTC.

The CDR3 sequence is CAWRRGGGRNTEAFF. In nucleotides, the CDR3 is TGTGCCTGGAGGAGGGGCGGGGGTAGGAACACTGAAGCTTTCTTT. The chain employs TRBV30 and TRBJ1-1, with a tentative D call TRBD1 (5 bases). The CDR3 extends over 15 amino acids. V dropped 3 bases and J dropped 1 base, with 15 bases sitting between them. The germline gives CDR1 GTSNPN, CDR2 SVGIG (reference sequence).

This chain joins TRBV11-2 and TRBJ2-2; 9 positions agree with TRBD1. Germline CDR1 reads SGHAT; CDR2 reads FQNNGV. Trimming at V came to 2 bases and at J to 0 bases, leaving 7 bases not matched to a gene. The CDR3 consists of 18 residues. The CDR3 region is CASSLSTGDRANTGELFF. The CDR3 region has the DNA TGTGCCAGCAGCTTATCAACCGGGGACAGGGCGAACACCGGGGAGCTGTTTTTT.

This clone has only a few counts. The chain links TRBV10-2 to TRBJ1-1; D ambiguous. V was pared by 1 base and J by 0 bases, with 6 bases between. Germline V gene lookup returns CDR1 WSHSY and CDR2 SAAADI. There are 14 residues in the CDR3. The CDR3 DNA reads TGCGCCAGCAGTGAGTTGGTGGTGAACACTGAAGCTTTCTTT. This encodes CASSELVVNTEAFF.